This TCR beta chain was observed in a study of early stage breast cancer tumors. This clone was recorded a few times. The method was immunoSEQ multiplex PCR; TCRdb's version includes in-frame clones alone and lacks a portion of them. The sample records roughly 30,000 clones, approximately 70% being singletons. Germline CDR1 is LGHNA and CDR2 is YNFKEQ. V was pared by 3 bases and J by 0 bases, with 13 bases between. The CDR3 spans 16 residues. Specimen: blood. The clonotype was recovered from a middle-aged person with breast cancer. The chain is built from TRBV4-2 and TRBJ2-3; no clear D. DNA of the CDR3: TGTGCCAGCAGCCATTGGGGATCCCCTAGCACAGATACGCAGTATTTT. Protein sequence: CASSHWGSPSTDTQYF.